The clone carrying this T cell receptor (beta chain) was counted ten times or more. Its target is not known. The DNA ends 3 residues before the CDR3 does, and the rest of the CDR3 is filled in from the germline J gene. The data were taken from a study of T cell clonality in common variable immunodeficiency. General study results and limits: In common variable immunodeficiency, TCR beta chains reportedly carried fewer deletions and N-nucleotide insertions. TCRbeta clonality was increased in CVID versus healthy controls.

Method: immunoSEQ multiplex PCR; TCRdb's copy keeps in-frame clones and lacks some. The counts give about 30,000 clones, none of them seen only once; 10% to 15% is held by the top ten. V was shortened by 1 base and J by 1 base, with 21 bases between the two germline ends. This CDR3 has 19 residues. Caucasian heritage predominated among both patients and controls. Donors gave about 5 to 8 ml heparinized peripheral whole blood. The material sequenced was peripheral blood mononuclear cells. The chain is built from TRBV6-7 and TRBJ2-3, with TRBD1 as a possible D gene (5 bases). TRBV6-7 is an ORF, with its function uncertain. The TCR comes from a person between 18 and 75 years old in good health. The part of the CDR3 DNA that was read is TGTGCCAGCAGTTACTGGGGCCGTTTTGGCGCGCCGGGCACAGATACG. Translation gives CASSYWGRFGAPGTDT. The full CDR3 is CASSYWGRFGAPGTDTQYF.